Presented here are 3 T cell receptor beta chains from one specimen sequenced in a study of breast tumors, draining lymph nodes, adjacent tissues. Breast cancer patients provided tissue from their axillary draining lymph nodes. TCRdb used MiXCR to reprocess the multiplex PCR reads, holding one entry per CDR3 protein. The table includes around 130,000 distinct CDR3 sequences, 30% to 35% detected once. The sample comprised axillary lymph node tissue. The receptors come from a female donor with breast cancer. Some clones in this sample may be carry-over from other donors' samples.

A few counts support this clonotype. V usage is TRBV3-1 and J usage is TRBJ2-1; D is unresolved. Germline V CDR1 and CDR2: LGHDT, YNNKEL (reference sequence). This CDR3 spans 13 amino acids. Trimming shortened V by 4 bases and J by 7 bases, and 11 bases separated the two germline ends. The CDR3 nucleotides are TGTGCCAGCAGCCCGCCGACCCGGAATGAGCAGTTCTTC. It yields the protein CASSPPTRNEQFF.

The chain is built from TRBV2 and TRBJ1-5, with a tentative D call TRBD1 (5 bases). This CDR3 comprises 15 residues. Germline loops: CDR1 SNHLY, CDR2 FYNNEI. V shed 2 bases and J shed 6 bases, with 14 bases lying between them. CDR3 region: CASSEPAGLAQPQHF. DNA for the CDR3: TGTGCCAGCAGTGAACCGGCGGGGCTCGCTCAGCCCCAGCATTTT.

The V gene is TRBV29-1, the J gene TRBJ2-1; the match to TRBD2 covers 7 bases. Germline values: CDR1 SQVTM, CDR2 ANQGSEA. The CDR3 is made up of 14 amino acids. V lost 7 bases and J lost 5; bases outside the gene matches: 11. The CDR3 bases are TGCAGCGCGCTGCGGGGGTCTAAGCACAATGAGCAGTTCTTC. Translated, it gives CSALRGSKHNEQFF.